One T cell receptor beta chain is described in this entry. Its antigen is not identified. This sample was taken from a study of response to subunit inactivated influenza vaccine. General study results and limits: Authors suggested few new T cells are recruited by each seasonal influenza vaccination.

TCRdb processed the RT-PCR reads anew with MiXCR; each CDR3 protein has one entry. Among a few hundred thousand distinct CDR3 sequences listed, 14% were seen once. The sequence came from a man aged 45-65 years who received an inactivated influenza vaccine. The input for sequencing was PBMCs from blood, taken 11 to 12 days after vaccination.

The CDR3 nucleotides are TGTGCCAGCAGCGCCTGGTCCGGACTAGCGGGAGGAGCCGAGCAGTACTTC. Amino acids: CASSAWSGLAGGAEQYF. The rearrangement uses TRBV9 and TRBJ2-7; TRBD2 matches 14 bases. V dropped 3 bases and J dropped 6; count of bases not matched to a gene: 11. CDR1 is SGDLS and CDR2 is YYNGEE in the germline V gene. The CDR3 spans 17 residues.